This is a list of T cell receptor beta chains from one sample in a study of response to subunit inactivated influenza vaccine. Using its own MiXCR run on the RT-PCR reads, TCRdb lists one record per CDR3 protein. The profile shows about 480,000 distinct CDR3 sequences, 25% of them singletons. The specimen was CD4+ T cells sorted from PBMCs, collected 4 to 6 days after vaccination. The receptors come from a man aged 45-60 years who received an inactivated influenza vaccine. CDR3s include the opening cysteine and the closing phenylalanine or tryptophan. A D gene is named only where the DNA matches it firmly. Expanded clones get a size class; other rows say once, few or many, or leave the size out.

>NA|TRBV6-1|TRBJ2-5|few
TGTGCCAGCACCCTACATGGGGCGAGGCAAGAGACCCAGTACTTC
CASTLHGARQETQYF
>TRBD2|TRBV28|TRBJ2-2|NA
TGTGCCAGCCAGCGGAGCGGGGGGAACACCGGGGAGCTGTTTTTT
CASQRSGGNTGELFF
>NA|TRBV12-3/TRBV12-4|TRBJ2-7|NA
TGTGCCAGCAGTCCCCCCCGTGGCTACGAGCAGTACTTC
CASSPPRGYEQYF
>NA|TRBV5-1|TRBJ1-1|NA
TGCGCCAGCAGTTCCGGCAGGGGCTACACTGAAGCTTTCTTT
CASSSGRGYTEAFF
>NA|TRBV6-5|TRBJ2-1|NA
TGTGCCAGCAGGTACCCCGGGACAAGGAGTGGTGAGCAGTTCTTC
CASRYPGTRSGEQFF
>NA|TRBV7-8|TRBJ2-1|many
TGTGCCAGCAGCCCCCCTTCCAGGGGTTCCAATGAGCAGTTCTTC
CASSPPSRGSNEQFF
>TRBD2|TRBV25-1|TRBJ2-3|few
TGTGCCAGCAGTGAAGGAAGCGGGAGGACAGATACGCAGTATTTT
CASSEGSGRTDTQYF
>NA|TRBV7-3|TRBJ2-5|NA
TGTGCCAGCAGCTCCAGTCGTCTGGAGACCCAGTACTTC
CASSSSRLETQYF
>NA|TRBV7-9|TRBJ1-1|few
TGTGCCAGCAATTTAGGGGGGATGAACACTGAAGCTTTCTTT
CASNLGGMNTEAFF
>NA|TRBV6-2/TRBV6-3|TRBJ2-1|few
TGTGCCAGCAGTTACCCCTTTAAGGGGGGTTGGGGCTCCTACAATGAGCAGTTCTTC
CASSYPFKGGWGSYNEQFF
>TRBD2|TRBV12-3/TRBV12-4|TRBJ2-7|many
TGTGCCAGCAGCTACGGACTAGCGGGACCTTACGAGCAGTACTTC
CASSYGLAGPYEQYF
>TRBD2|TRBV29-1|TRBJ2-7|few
TGCAGCGTTGAAGCCCCCGGACTAGCGGGATCCTACGAGCAGTACTTC
CSVEAPGLAGSYEQYF
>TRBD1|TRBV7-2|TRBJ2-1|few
TGTGCCAGCAGTCCGGACAGGGGAGGTTTACATGAGCAGTTCTTC
CASSPDRGGLHEQFF
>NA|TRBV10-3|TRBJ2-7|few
TGTGCCATCAGTGAGCCCCAGCCAGCACCCTACGAGCAGTACTTC
CAISEPQPAPYEQYF
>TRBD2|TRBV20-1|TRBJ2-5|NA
TGCAGCGCACCAACTAGCGGGAACTTCCAGACCCAGTACTTC
CSAPTSGNFQTQYF
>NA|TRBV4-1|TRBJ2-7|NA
TGCGCCAGCAGCCAAGATGGGAGCGGACTCTCCTACGAGCAGTACTTC
CASSQDGSGLSYEQYF
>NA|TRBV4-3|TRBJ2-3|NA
TGCGCCAGCAGCCACAGAGGGCATAGCACAGATACGCAGTATTTT
CASSHRGHSTDTQYF
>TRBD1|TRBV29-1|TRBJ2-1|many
TGCAGCGTTGAGTTGGACAGGGCTACGAATGAGCAGTTCTTC
CSVELDRATNEQFF
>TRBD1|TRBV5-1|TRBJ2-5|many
TGCGCCAGCCGATCGACAGGGACCGAAGAGACCCAGTACTTC
CASRSTGTEETQYF
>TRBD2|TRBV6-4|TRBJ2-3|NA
TGTGCCAGCAGAGGCCAAGCGGGAGGCACAGATACGCAGTATTTT
CASRGQAGGTDTQYF
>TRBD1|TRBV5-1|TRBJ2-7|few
TGCGCCAGCAGCTCTGGACAGGGGACTACCTACGAGCAGTACTTC
CASSSGQGTTYEQYF
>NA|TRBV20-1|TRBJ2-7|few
TGCAGTGCTAACAGAGGGACTGGCTACGAGCAGTACTTC
CSANRGTGYEQYF
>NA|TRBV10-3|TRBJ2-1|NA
TGTGCCATCAGTGCTTGGGACACCAACAATGAGCAGTTCTTC
CAISAWDTNNEQFF
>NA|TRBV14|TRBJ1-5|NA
TGTGCCAGCAGCCATCCCCGCAGCAATCAGCCCCAGCATTTT
CASSHPRSNQPQHF
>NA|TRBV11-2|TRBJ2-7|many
TGTGCCAGCAGCTCCTTACGTTGGGACTACGAGCAGTACTTC
CASSSLRWDYEQYF
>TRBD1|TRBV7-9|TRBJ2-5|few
TGTGCCAGCAATCCAGGGGGAGAGACCCAGTACTTC
CASNPGGETQYF
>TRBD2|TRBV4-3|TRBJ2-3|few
TGCGCCAGCAGCCAAGATACGAGACTAGCGACAGATACGCAGTATTTT
CASSQDTRLATDTQYF
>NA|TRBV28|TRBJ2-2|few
TGTGCCACCCTTGGGTGGACAGTGAACCCCGGGGAGCTGTTTTTT
CATLGWTVNPGELFF
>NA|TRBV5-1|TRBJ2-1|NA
TGCGCCAGCAGCTTGGCCAATCGGGGGACAATCAATGAGCAGTTCTTC
CASSLANRGTINEQFF
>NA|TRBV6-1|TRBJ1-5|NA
TGTGCCAGCAGTGAAGCGGGGCAGTCCCAGCATTTT
CASSEAGQSQHF
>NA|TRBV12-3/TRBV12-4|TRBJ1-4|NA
TGTGCCAGCAGCCCCGGTTGGGGAAAACTGTTTTTT
CASSPGWGKLFF
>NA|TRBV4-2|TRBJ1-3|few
TGTGCCAGCAGCCAAGACAGACACTCTGGAAACACCATATATTTT
CASSQDRHSGNTIYF
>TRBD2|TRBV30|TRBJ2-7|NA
TGTGCCTGGAGTGTACTGGGACTAGCGGGAGCCTACGAGCAGTACTTC
CAWSVLGLAGAYEQYF
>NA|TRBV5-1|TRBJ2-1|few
TGCGCCAGCAGCTTGGTAGCGGAGAGCTCCTACAATGAGCAGTTCTTC
CASSLVAESSYNEQFF
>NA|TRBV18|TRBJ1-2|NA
TGTGCCAGCTCACCACGGTCACAGGGAGTAGACTATGGCTACACCTTC
CASSPRSQGVDYGYTF
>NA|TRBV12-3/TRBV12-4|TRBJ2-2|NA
TGTGCCAGCAGCTATCCCTCGGGACGCGTCGACACCGGGGAGCTGTTTTTT
CASSYPSGRVDTGELFF
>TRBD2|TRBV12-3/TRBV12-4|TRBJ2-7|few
TGTGCCAGCAGGCGGACTAGCGGGACATACGAGCAGTACTTC
CASRRTSGTYEQYF
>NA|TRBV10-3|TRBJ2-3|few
TGTGCCATCACCGATAGAGGACTGACGGGAGGCACAGATACGCAGTATTTT
CAITDRGLTGGTDTQYF
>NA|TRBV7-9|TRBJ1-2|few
TGTGCCAGCAGCTTAGAATCGGGGTCCTATGGCTACACCTTC
CASSLESGSYGYTF
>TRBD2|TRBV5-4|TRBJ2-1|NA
TGTGCCAGCAGCTTGCCCCCTCCAGCGGGGACTCTCAATGAGCAGTTCTTC
CASSLPPPAGTLNEQFF
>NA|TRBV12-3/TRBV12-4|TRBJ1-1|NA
TGTGCCAGCAATAAGGGCTCAGGGAACACTGAAGCTTTCTTT
CASNKGSGNTEAFF
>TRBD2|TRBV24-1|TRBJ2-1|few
TGTGCCACCAGTGATTCCGCGACTAGCGGGAGTGGGAATGAGCAGTTCTTC
CATSDSATSGSGNEQFF
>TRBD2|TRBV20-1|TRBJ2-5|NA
TGCAGTGCTAGAGCCGGGACTAGCGGAAGAGAGACCCAGTACTTC
CSARAGTSGRETQYF
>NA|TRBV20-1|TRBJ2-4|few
TGCAGTGCACCGGCCTCGGGGGCCAAAAACATTCAGTACTTC
CSAPASGAKNIQYF
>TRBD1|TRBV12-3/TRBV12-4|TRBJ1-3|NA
TGTGCCAGCAGTTCAAACCCGGGACAGGGAGCTGGAAACACCATATATTTT
CASSSNPGQGAGNTIYF
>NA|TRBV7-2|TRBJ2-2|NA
TGTGCCAGCTTTGGGCTAGCGAACACCGGGGAGCTGTTTTTT
CASFGLANTGELFF
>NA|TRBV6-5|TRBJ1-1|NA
TGTGCCAGCAGTTATTCCGCACCAACCACTGAAGCTTTCTTT
CASSYSAPTTEAFF
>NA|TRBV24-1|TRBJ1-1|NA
TGTGCCACCAGTGACCCCCGTTATCTTGAAGCTTTCTTT
CATSDPRYLEAFF
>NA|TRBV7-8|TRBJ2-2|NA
TGTGCCAGCAGCCTAGAACCGGGCAGGCCCGAGGGGGGGTTTTTT
CASSLEPGRPEGGFF
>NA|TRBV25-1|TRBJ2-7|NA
TGTGCCAGCAGTCCCCCTAAAGGGGTCTACGAGCAGTACTTC
CASSPPKGVYEQYF
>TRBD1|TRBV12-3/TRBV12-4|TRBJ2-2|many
TGTGCCAGCAGGGCCGGGACAGGAAATGTTGCCAGAAACACCGGGGAGCTGTTTTTT
CASRAGTGNVARNTGELFF
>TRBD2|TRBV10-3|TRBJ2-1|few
TGTGCCTCCCACCCGGACGAGCGGGGATCCTACAATGAGCAGTTCTTC
CASHPDERGSYNEQFF
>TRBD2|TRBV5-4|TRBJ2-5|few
TGTGCCAGCAGTTCTCTCGCGGGGGGTGGGCAAGAGACCCAGTACTTC
CASSSLAGGGQETQYF